The 26 T cell receptor beta chains given below trace back to one sample, sequenced in a study of technical replicates of blood from several donors. The protocol was immunoSEQ multiplex PCR, while the TCRdb copy is restricted to in-frame clones and leaves out a portion. The repertoire holds roughly 79,000 clones, more than 85% seen once, with about 0.41% in the top ten. Material: T cells isolated from PBMCs. The receptors were sampled from a human donor in good health.

The CDR3 DNA follows: TGTGCCAGCAGTGGAGATACCTATGGCTACACCTTC. Translated, it gives CASSGDTYGYTF. The chain combines TRBV7-9 with TRBJ1-2; no clear D gene. V was shortened by 6 bases and J by 4 bases, with 9 bases between the two germline ends. The V gene's germline CDR1 is SEHNR and CDR2 FQNEAQ (reference sequence). The CDR3 is 12 residues long. Full variable domain (missing parts from reference TRBV7-9 and TRBJ1-2): DTGVSQNPRHKITKRGQNVTFRCDPISEHNRLYWYRQTLGQGPEFLTYFQNEAQLEKSRLLSDRFSAERPKGSFSTLEIQRTEQGDSAMYLCASSGDTYGYTFGSGTRLTVV.

This chain joins TRBV6-5 and TRBJ2-7; D perhaps matches TRBD2 (6 bases). Germline V gives CDR1 MNHEY, CDR2 SVGAGI. CDR3 length: 13 amino acids. The germline V and J ends were trimmed by 7 bases and 2 bases, with 12 bases remaining between them. In DNA, the CDR3 is TGTGCCAGCAAACGGGAGTTTGCCTACGAGCAGTACTTC. Amino acid sequence: CASKREFAYEQYF.

This chain uses TRBV28 with TRBJ2-3, with 9 bases aligning to TRBD2. Germline V gene lookup returns CDR1 MDHEN and CDR2 SYDVKM. J lost 5 bases, V lost 2 bases, and 8 bases had no gene match. This CDR3 has 16 amino acids. The CDR3, as DNA: TGTGCCAGCAGTTTAGGGACTAGCCGGAGCCGAGATACGCAGTATTTT. It translates to CASSLGTSRSRDTQYF.

V gene TRBV19 combines with J gene TRBJ2-7, with 8 bases aligning to TRBD1. CDR3 length: 15 residues. The J segment lost 7 bases and the V segment lost 4 bases, leaving 12 bases of the junction unmatched. Germline V gene sequence: CDR1 LNHDA, CDR2 SQIVND (reference sequence). CDR3: CASSNSWGTGGEQYF. CDR3 coding DNA: TGTGCCAGTAGTAATAGTTGGGGGACAGGAGGGGAGCAGTACTTC. The whole variable domain, filled in from reference TRBV19 and TRBJ2-7, reads DGGITQSPKYLFRKEGQNVTLSCEQNLNHDAMYWYRQDPGQGLRLIYYSQIVNDFQKGDIAEGYSVSREKKESFPLTVTSAQKNPTAFYLCASSNSWGTGGEQYFGPGTRLTVT.

This chain joins TRBV6-5 and TRBJ2-7; D may be TRBD1 (6 bases). CDR1 and CDR2 from the germline V gene are MNHEY and SVGAGI. This CDR3 spans 16 amino acids. The ends were cut back, 0 bases at V and 0 bases at J, with 12 bases in the middle. The CDR3 loop is CASSYSAGQRSYEQYF. The CDR3 coding sequence is TGTGCCAGCAGTTACTCGGCAGGACAGCGCTCCTACGAGCAGTACTTC.

V is TRBV29-1 and J is TRBJ2-7, with D perhaps matching TRBD1 (6 bases). The CDR3 is made up of 14 amino acids. V lost 0 bases, J lost 3 bases, and 12 bases lay in between. The germline CDR1 and CDR2 sequences are SQVTM and ANQGSEA. In nucleotides, the CDR3 is TGCAGCGTTGAAGATCAGGGACACCACTACGAGCAGTACTTC. It translates to CSVEDQGHHYEQYF.

V and J are TRBV6-1 and TRBJ2-1; TRBD2 is a possible D gene (6 bases). Germline CDR1 MNHNS, CDR2 SASEGT. Trimming pared 4 bases from V and 2 bases from J, leaving 12 bases between. There are 15 residues in the CDR3. The CDR3 DNA reads TGTGCCAGCAGTGTGGCAGGGAGGACCTACAATGAGCAGTTCTTC. Its protein is CASSVAGRTYNEQFF.

This rearrangement joins TRBV10-1 to TRBJ1-1, with D perhaps TRBD1 (5 bases). Germline CDR1 WNHNN, CDR2 SYGVQD (reference sequence). This CDR3 has 14 amino acids. V was cut by 0 bases and J by 4 bases, with 9 bases left in between. In DNA, the CDR3 is TGCGCCAGCAGTGAGTCGCCAGGGCCCACTGAAGCTTTCTTT. This translates into CASSESPGPTEAFF.

V usage is TRBV11-3 and J usage is TRBJ2-7; TRBD1 agrees at 9 bases. V trimming: 4 bases; J trimming: 4 bases; junction bases outside the gene matches: 5. The CDR3 extends over 14 amino acids. The germline V gene encodes CDR1 SGHNT and CDR2 YENEEA. The CDR3 region has the DNA TGTGCCAGCAGCTGGGGGACAGGGTTTTACGAGCAGTACTTC. Its protein is CASSWGTGFYEQYF.

The V and J genes are TRBV12-5 and TRBJ2-4; 11 bases agree with TRBD2. J lost 5 bases, V lost 7 bases, and 7 bases had no gene match. The CDR3 covers 15 residues. The germline CDR1 and CDR2 sequences are LGHNT and FRNRAP. The CDR3 DNA follows: TGTGCTAGTGCTATAAAGGGACTAGCGGAAAACATTCAGTACTTC. This gives the protein CASAIKGLAENIQYF.

The rearrangement links TRBV14 to TRBJ1-2, with D perhaps TRBD1 (5 bases). Trimming shortened V by 4 bases and J by 8 bases, and 8 bases separated the two germline ends. This CDR3 contains 11 residues. Germline values: CDR1 SGHDN, CDR2 FVKESK. The CDR3 here is CASSPGEGYTF. In DNA, the CDR3 is TGTGCCAGCAGCCCGGGGGAAGGCTACACCTTC.

The rearrangement uses TRBV11-3 and TRBJ2-3, with TRBD2 matching 9 bases. Germline V gene data show CDR1 as SGHNT and CDR2 as YENEEA. The CDR3 has 14 amino acids. The V segment lost 5 bases and the J segment 4 bases; nucleotides outside the gene matches: 4. The CDR3 protein is CASSQREASDTQYF. CDR3 nucleotides: TGTGCCAGCAGCCAGCGGGAGGCCTCAGATACGCAGTATTTT.

The rearrangement links TRBV4-3 to TRBJ2-1, with 13 bases that match TRBD2. From germline, CDR1 is LGHNA and CDR2 YSLEER. This CDR3 is built from 19 residues. The junction had 12 bases not matched to a gene; V was cut back by 2 bases and J by 5 bases. The CDR3 spells CASSQHRGLAGRRNNEQFF. CDR3 bases: TGCGCCAGCAGCCAACATCGGGGACTAGCGGGGAGGCGGAACAATGAGCAGTTCTTC.

The table lists this clone with a count of one. CDR3 region: CASSTGGNYGYTF. DNA of the CDR3: TGTGCCAGTAGTACAGGGGGCAACTATGGCTACACCTTC. The rearrangement joins TRBV19 to TRBJ1-2; 8 bases are a match to TRBD1. J lost 2 bases, V lost 4 bases, and 0 bases had no gene match. This CDR3 is built from 13 residues. Germline assignment: CDR1 LNHDA and CDR2 SQIVND (reference sequence).

The V and J genes are TRBV6-5 and TRBJ1-5, with D uncertain. CDR3 length: 14 residues. V dropped 0 bases and J dropped 4 bases, with 7 bases sitting between them. Germline CDR1 is MNHEY and CDR2 is SVGAGI. The CDR3 DNA follows: TGTGCCAGCAGTTACTCGAACTTAAATCAGCCCCAGCATTTT. Translation: CASSYSNLNQPQHF.

The V and J genes are TRBV11-2 and TRBJ1-2; D ambiguous. The CDR3 has 13 residues. Trimming stripped 7 bases from V and 8 bases from J, with 17 bases between. CDR1 is SGHAT and CDR2 is FQNNGV in the germline V gene. CDR3 region: CASTVTGMEGYTF. DNA of the CDR3: TGTGCCAGCACCGTCACGGGGATGGAGGGCTACACCTTC.

The V gene is TRBV27, the J gene TRBJ1-4, with D possibly TRBD1 on 5 matching bases. Germline V gives CDR1 MNHEY, CDR2 SMNVEV (reference sequence). The CDR3 extends over 16 amino acids. V gave up 0 bases and J gave up 7 bases, with 15 bases separating them. The CDR3 here is CASSLSPGLGGEKLFF. The CDR3, as DNA: TGTGCCAGCAGTTTATCTCCAGGCCTCGGGGGTGAAAAACTGTTTTTT.

This chain connects TRBV5-5 to TRBJ1-5; tentative D call: TRBD1 (5 bases). Per the germline V gene, CDR1 is SGHKS and CDR2 is YYEKEE (reference sequence). Trimming left V 4 bases short and J 7 bases short, with 15 bases between. The CDR3 contains 14 residues. The chain's CDR3 is CASSLAGGGQPQHF. The DNA for the CDR3 is TGTGCCAGCAGCCTTGCGGGGGGAGGGCAGCCCCAGCATTTT.

About this clone itself: A junction boundary mismatches the germline segment, possibly from a read error. The chain combines TRBV28 with TRBJ2-1; D is possibly TRBD2 (6 bases). Germline assignment: CDR1 MDHEN and CDR2 SYDVKM. CDR3 size: 14 residues. The CDR3 DNA reads TGTGCCAGCACTTTACTGGACTATCACAATGAGCAGTTCTTC. Residues: CASTLLDYHNEQFF.

This chain's CDR3 is CASREDSGNTIYF. CDR3 nucleotide sequence: TGTGCCAGTAGGGAGGACTCTGGAAACACCATATATTTT. This rearrangement joins TRBV19 to TRBJ1-3; no clear D. From germline, CDR1 is LNHDA and CDR2 SQIVND (reference sequence). The ends were cut back, 6 bases at V and 0 bases at J, with 6 bases in the middle. This CDR3 contains 13 residues.

This chain connects TRBV11-3 to TRBJ2-7, with TRBD2 matching over 13 bases. Germline CDR1 reads SGHNT; CDR2 reads YENEEA. Unmatched junction bases numbered 1, after V lost 3 bases and J lost 2 bases. The CDR3 totals 15 residues. The CDR3 region is CASSFGLAGAYEQYF. DNA for the CDR3: TGTGCCAGCAGCTTCGGACTAGCGGGAGCCTACGAGCAGTACTTC.

The chain links TRBV7-8 to TRBJ2-7; D remains ambiguous. Trimming took 5 bases from V and 0 from J, leaving 2 bases between them. The CDR3 totals 11 residues. Germline CDR1 and CDR2: SGHVS and FQNEAQ. CDR3 loop: CASSHSYEQYF. CDR3 DNA: TGTGCCAGCAGCCACTCCTACGAGCAGTACTTC.

The gene calls are TRBV28 and TRBJ2-7; 11 bases are shared with TRBD2. CDR3 length equals 16 residues. V lost 2 bases, J lost 1 base, and 4 bases stayed unmatched. The germline gives CDR1 MDHEN, CDR2 SYDVKM. The CDR3 region has the DNA TGTGCCAGCAGTTTAGGACTAGCGGGTTGGTCCTACGAGCAGTACTTC. Its protein product is CASSLGLAGWSYEQYF.

The CDR3 nucleotides are TGCGCCAGCAGCCGGGGCGGGGGTCCGGGACAGGGAGATGGCTACACCTTC. Protein: CASSRGGGPGQGDGYTF. The rearrangement links TRBV4-1 to TRBJ1-2; 9 bases match TRBD1. The germline CDR1 and CDR2 sequences are MGHRA and YSYEKL. The V gene end was trimmed by 4 bases and the J gene end by 6 bases; junction bases not matched to a gene: 15. This CDR3 has 17 amino acids.

This chain joins TRBV28 and TRBJ1-2; TRBD1 might be the D (5 bases). Germline assignment: CDR1 MDHEN and CDR2 SYDVKM. Trimming cost V 5 bases and J 3 bases, with 10 bases left between them. CDR3 length: 13 amino acids. The CDR3: CASSPQGDYGYTF. CDR3 nucleotides: TGTGCCAGCAGTCCCCAGGGTGACTATGGCTACACCTTC.

This rearrangement joins TRBV6-5 to TRBJ1-1; 7 nucleotides align to TRBD1. CDR1 is MNHEY, CDR2 SVGAGI, per germline. The CDR3 loop spans 14 amino acids. With V trimmed by 7 bases and J by 4 bases, 9 bases remained unmatched. CDR3 sequence reads: CASTIDREATEAFF. The CDR3 DNA follows: TGTGCCAGCACTATAGACAGGGAGGCCACTGAAGCTTTCTTT.